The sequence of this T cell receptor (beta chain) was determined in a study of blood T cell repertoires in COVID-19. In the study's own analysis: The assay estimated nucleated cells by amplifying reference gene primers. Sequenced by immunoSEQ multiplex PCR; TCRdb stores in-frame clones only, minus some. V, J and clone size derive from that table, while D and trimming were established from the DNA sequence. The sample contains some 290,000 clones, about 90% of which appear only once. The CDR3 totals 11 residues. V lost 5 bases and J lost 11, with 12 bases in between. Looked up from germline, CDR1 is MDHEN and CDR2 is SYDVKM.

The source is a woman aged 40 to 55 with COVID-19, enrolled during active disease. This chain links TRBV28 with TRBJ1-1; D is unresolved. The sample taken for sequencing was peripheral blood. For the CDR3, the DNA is TGTGCCAGCAGTGACATTTACCGGGCTTTCTTT. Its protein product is CASSDIYRAFF.